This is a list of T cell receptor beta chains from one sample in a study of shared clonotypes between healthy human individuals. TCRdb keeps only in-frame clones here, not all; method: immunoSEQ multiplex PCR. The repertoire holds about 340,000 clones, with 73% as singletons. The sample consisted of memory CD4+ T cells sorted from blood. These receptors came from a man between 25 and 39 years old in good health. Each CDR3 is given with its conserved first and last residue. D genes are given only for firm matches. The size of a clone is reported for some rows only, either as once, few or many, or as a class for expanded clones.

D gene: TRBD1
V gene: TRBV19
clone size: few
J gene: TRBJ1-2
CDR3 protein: CASSTKTGAGGYTF
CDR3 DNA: TGTGCCAGTAGTACGAAGACAGGGGCCGGTGGCTACACCTTC

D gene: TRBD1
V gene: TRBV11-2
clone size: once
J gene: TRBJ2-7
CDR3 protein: CASSSDRGGTKQYF
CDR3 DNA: TGTGCCAGCAGCTCCGACAGGGGAGGAACTAAGCAGTACTTC

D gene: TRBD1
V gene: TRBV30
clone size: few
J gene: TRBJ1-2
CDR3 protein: CAWTRDSGSYGYTF
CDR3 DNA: TGTGCCTGGACCCGGGACAGCGGAAGCTATGGCTACACCTTC

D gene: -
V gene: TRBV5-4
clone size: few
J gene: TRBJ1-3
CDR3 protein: CASSFLGPYSGNTIYF
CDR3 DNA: TGTGCCAGCAGCTTTTTAGGGCCCTACTCTGGAAACACCATATATTTT

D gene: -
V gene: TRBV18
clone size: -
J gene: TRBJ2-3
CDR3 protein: CASSPAVGFDTQYF
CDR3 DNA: TGTGCCAGCTCACCGGCGGTGGGGTTTGATACGCAGTATTTT

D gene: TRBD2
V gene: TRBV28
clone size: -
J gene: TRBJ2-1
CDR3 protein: CASDGTSVLGEQFF
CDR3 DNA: TGTGCCAGCGACGGGACTAGCGTCTTGGGTGAGCAGTTCTTC

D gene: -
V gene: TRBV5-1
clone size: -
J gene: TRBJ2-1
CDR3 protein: CASSLEGNEQFF
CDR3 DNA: TGCGCCAGCAGCTTGGAAGGCAATGAGCAGTTCTTC

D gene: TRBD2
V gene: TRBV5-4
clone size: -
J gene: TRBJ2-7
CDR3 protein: CASSYLSGGYEQYF
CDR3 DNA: TGTGCCAGCAGCTATCTGAGCGGGGGATACGAGCAGTACTTC

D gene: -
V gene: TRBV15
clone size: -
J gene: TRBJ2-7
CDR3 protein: CATGTGSKQYF
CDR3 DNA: TGTGCCACCGGGACGGGGAGTAAGCAGTACTTC

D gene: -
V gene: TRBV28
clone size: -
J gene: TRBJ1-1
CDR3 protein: CASYSQGKEAFF
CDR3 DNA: TGTGCCAGCTATTCTCAGGGGAAAGAAGCTTTCTTT

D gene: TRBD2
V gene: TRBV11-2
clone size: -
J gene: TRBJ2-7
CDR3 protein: CASTREQSRAGNEQYF
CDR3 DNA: TGTGCCAGCACTAGGGAGCAGAGCCGAGCGGGGAACGAGCAGTACTTC

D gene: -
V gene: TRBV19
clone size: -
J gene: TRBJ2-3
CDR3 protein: CASSKVFGRDTDTQYF
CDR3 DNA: TGTGCCAGTAGTAAAGTATTTGGGAGAGACACAGATACGCAGTATTTT

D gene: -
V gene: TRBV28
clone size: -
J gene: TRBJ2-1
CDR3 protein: CASRSSYNEQFF
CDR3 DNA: TGTGCCAGCCGGAGCTCCTACAATGAGCAGTTCTTC

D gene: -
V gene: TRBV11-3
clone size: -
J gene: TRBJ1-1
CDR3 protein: CASSLSGQGNTEAFF
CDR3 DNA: TGTGCCAGCAGCTTATCAGGGCAGGGAAACACTGAAGCTTTCTTT

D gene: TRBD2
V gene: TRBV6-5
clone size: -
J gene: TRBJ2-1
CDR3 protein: CASSYTWTSSTEQFF
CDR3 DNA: TGTGCCAGCAGTTACACGTGGACTAGCAGCACTGAGCAGTTCTTC

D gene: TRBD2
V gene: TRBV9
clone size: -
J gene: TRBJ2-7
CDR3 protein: CASSVASGTLCSYEQYF
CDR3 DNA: TGTGCCAGCAGCGTAGCTAGCGGGACCTTGTGTTCCTACGAGCAGTACTTC

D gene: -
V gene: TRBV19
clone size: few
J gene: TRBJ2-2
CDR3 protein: CASRWSRTGELFF
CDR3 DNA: TGTGCCAGTAGGTGGTCCCGCACCGGGGAGCTGTTTTTT

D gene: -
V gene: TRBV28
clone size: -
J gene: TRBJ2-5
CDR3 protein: CASSLSQALTGAETQYF
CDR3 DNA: TGTGCCAGCAGTTTATCCCAGGCCCTAACAGGAGCGGAGACCCAGTACTTC

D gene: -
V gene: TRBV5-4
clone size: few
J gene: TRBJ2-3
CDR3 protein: CASSLWGRTGSDTQYF
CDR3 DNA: TGTGCCAGCAGCTTGTGGGGCCGGACCGGGTCAGATACGCAGTATTTT

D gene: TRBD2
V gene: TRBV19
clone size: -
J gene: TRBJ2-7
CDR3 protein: CASRAGGSSYEQYF
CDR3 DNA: TGTGCCAGTCGGGCTGGCGGGAGCTCCTACGAGCAGTACTTC

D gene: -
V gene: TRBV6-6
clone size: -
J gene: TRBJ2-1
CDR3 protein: CASGSGWNEQFF
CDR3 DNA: TGTGCCAGTGGTTCGGGTTGGAATGAGCAGTTCTTC

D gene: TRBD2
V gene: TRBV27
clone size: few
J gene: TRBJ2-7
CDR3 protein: CASSLSAGVYEQYF
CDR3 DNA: TGTGCCAGCAGTTTATCTGCGGGAGTCTACGAGCAGTACTTC

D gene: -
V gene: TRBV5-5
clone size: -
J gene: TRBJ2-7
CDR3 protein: CASSPAPGTYEQYF
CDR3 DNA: TGTGCCAGCAGCCCAGCCCCCGGGACCTACGAGCAGTACTTC

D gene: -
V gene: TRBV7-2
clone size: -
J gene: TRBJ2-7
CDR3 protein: CASSFPTTQGPTTYEQYF
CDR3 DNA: TGTGCCAGCAGCTTCCCTACGACACAGGGTCCTACGACCTACGAGCAGTACTTC

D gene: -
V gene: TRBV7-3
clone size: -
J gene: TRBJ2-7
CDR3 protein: CASSPDPPYEQYF
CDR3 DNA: TGTGCCAGCAGCCCGGATCCCCCCTACGAGCAGTACTTC

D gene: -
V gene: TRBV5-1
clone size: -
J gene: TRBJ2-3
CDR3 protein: CASSLAVAPDTQYF
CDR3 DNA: TGCGCCAGCAGCTTGGCGGTGGCACCAGATACGCAGTATTTT

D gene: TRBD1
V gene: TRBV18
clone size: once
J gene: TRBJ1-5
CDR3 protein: CASSPPPGQGSTQPNQPQHF
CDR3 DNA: TGTGCCAGCTCACCACCTCCGGGACAGGGGTCAACGCAACCCAATCAGCCCCAGCATTTT

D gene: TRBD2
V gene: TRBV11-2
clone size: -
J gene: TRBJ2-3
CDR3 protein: CASSLTGTILSTDTQYF
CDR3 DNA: TGTGCCAGCAGCTTAACCGGGACTATACTTAGCACAGATACGCAGTATTTT

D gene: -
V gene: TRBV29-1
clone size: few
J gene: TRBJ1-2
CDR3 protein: CSVALAHANYGYTF
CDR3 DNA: TGCAGCGTTGCGTTGGCCCATGCTAACTATGGCTACACCTTC

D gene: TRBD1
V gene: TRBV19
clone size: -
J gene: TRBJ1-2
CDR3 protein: CASRLATGTYGYTF
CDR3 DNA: TGTGCCAGTAGGTTAGCGACAGGGACCTATGGCTACACCTTC

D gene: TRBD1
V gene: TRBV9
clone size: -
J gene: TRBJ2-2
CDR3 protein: CASSVGGTGYTGELFF
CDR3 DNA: TGTGCCAGCAGCGTAGGGGGGACAGGGTACACCGGGGAGCTGTTTTTT

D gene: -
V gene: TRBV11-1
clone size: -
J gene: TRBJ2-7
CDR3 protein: CASSPQGAEQYF
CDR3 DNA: TGTGCCAGCAGCCCCCAAGGAGCCGAGCAGTACTTC

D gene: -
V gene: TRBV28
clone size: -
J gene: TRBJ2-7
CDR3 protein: CASCGTVSYEQYF
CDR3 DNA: TGTGCCAGCTGCGGGACAGTTTCCTACGAGCAGTACTTC

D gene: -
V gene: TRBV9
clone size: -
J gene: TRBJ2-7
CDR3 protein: CASSVNNYEQYF
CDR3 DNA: TGTGCCAGCAGCGTAAACAACTACGAGCAGTACTTC

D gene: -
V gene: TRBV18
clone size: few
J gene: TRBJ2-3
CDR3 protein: CASSHTDTQYF
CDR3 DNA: TGTGCCAGCTCACACACAGATACGCAGTATTTT

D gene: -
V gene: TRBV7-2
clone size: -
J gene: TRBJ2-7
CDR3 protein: CASSSDGPRRHEQYF
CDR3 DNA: TGTGCCAGCAGTTCCGACGGACCACGGAGGCACGAGCAGTACTTC

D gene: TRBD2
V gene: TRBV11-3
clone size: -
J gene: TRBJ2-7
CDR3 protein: CASSLGLAGAYEQYF
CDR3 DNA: TGTGCCAGCAGCTTAGGACTAGCGGGCGCCTACGAGCAGTACTTC

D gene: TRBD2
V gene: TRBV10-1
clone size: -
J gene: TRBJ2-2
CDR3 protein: CASSDPSAGGKNTGELFF
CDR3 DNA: TGCGCCAGCAGTGACCCCTCAGCGGGAGGAAAAAACACCGGGGAGCTGTTTTTT

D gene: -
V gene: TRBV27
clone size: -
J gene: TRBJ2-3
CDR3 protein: CASSFLDRGDTQYF
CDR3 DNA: TGTGCCAGCAGTTTCCTCGACAGAGGAGATACGCAGTATTTT

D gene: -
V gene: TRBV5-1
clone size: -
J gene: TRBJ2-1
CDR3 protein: CASSLVGEPYNEQFF
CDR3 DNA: TGCGCCAGCAGCTTGGTGGGGGAGCCCTACAATGAGCAGTTCTTC

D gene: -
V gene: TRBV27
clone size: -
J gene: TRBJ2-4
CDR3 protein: CASSFSGTGSNIQYF
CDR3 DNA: TGTGCCAGCAGTTTTAGTGGCACAGGATCCAACATTCAGTACTTC

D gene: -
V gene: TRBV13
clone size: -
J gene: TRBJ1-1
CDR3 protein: CASSHNTEAFF
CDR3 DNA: TGTGCCAGCAGCCATAACACTGAAGCTTTCTTT

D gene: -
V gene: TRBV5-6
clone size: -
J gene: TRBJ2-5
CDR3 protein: CASSLGNTGYETQYF
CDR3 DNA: TGTGCCAGCAGCTTGGGCAATACGGGCTATGAGACCCAGTACTTC

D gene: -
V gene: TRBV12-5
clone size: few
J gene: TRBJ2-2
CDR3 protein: CASGLSWGTGRGFGELFF
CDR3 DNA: TGTGCTAGTGGTTTGAGTTGGGGAACGGGGAGAGGATTCGGGGAGCTGTTTTTT

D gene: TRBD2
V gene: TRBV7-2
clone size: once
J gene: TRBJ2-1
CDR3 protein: CASSLELAGEGNEQFF
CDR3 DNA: TGTGCCAGCAGTTTAGAGTTAGCGGGAGAGGGTAATGAGCAGTTCTTC

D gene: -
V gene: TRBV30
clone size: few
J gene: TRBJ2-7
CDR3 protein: CAWSRGVRYEQYF
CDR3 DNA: TGTGCCTGGAGTAGGGGAGTTCGCTACGAGCAGTACTTC

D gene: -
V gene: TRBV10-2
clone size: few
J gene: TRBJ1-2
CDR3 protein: CASSPNRAGYTF
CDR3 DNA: TGCGCCAGCAGCCCCAACCGTGCGGGCTACACCTTC

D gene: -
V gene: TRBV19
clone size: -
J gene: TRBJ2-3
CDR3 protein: CASARFGTDTQYF
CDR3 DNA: TGTGCCAGCGCACGGTTTGGCACAGATACGCAGTATTTT

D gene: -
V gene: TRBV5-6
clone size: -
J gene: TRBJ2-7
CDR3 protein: CASSLGPRGEQYF
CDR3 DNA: TGTGCCAGCAGCTTGGGTCCCAGGGGCGAGCAGTACTTC

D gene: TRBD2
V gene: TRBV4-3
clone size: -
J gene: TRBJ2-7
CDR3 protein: CASSRQTSGSYEQYF
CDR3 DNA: TGCGCCAGCAGCCGTCAAACTAGCGGCTCCTACGAGCAGTACTTC

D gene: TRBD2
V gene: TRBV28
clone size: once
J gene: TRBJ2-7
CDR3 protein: CASSSPSTSGGYEQYF
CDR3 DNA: TGTGCCAGCAGTTCCCCGTCGACTAGCGGGGGCTACGAGCAGTACTTC

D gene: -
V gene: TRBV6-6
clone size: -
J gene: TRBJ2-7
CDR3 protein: CASSRDGISYEQYF
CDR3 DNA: TGTGCCAGCAGTAGGGACGGGATATCCTACGAGCAGTACTTC

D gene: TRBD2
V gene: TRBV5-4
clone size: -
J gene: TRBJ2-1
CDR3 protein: CASSLRIGTSGHNEQFF
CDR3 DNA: TGTGCCAGCAGCTTGAGAATAGGGACTAGCGGTCACAATGAGCAGTTCTTC

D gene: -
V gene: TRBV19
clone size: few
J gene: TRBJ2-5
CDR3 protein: CASSIRGETQYF
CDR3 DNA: TGTGCCAGTAGTATCCGGGGGGAGACCCAGTACTTC